This entry lists 21 T cell receptor beta chains sequenced from one sample in a study of T cells in Graves' hyperthyroidism and ophthalmopathy. The TCR beta CDR3 regions underwent amplification using RNA transcripts as the source. First-round RT-PCR with HTBI primers amplified the TCR CDR3 region. TCRdb re-derived calls from the multiplex PCR reads in MiXCR, one entry per CDR3 protein. In the table there are tens of thousands of distinct CDR3 sequences, around 40% of which are singletons. The sample consisted of blood. The receptors come from a woman aged 25 to 39 with Graves' hyperthyroidism.

This clonotype was counted at least ten times. The CDR3 sequence: CASSGKAGVYGEQFF. In DNA form, the CDR3 reads TGCGCCAGCAGCGGTAAAGCGGGAGTTTATGGTGAGCAGTTCTTC. The V call is TRBV5-1, the J call TRBJ2-1, with 8 bases lining up with TRBD2. Germline lookup yields CDR1 SGHRS and CDR2 YFSETQ. The CDR3 is 15 amino acids. With V trimmed by 4 bases and J by 9 bases, 12 bases remained unmatched.

Ten or more counts support this clonotype. The genes are TRBV27 and TRBJ1-4; the D gene is possibly TRBD1 (5 bases). CDR3 length: 15 residues. CDR1 is MNHEY, CDR2 SMNVEV, per germline (reference sequence). V dropped 6 bases and J dropped 3 bases, with 14 bases sitting between them. The CDR3 coding sequence is TGTGCCAGCAGGAGGGGCGCGAGCCCTAATGAAAAACTGTTTTTT. This translates into CASRRGASPNEKLFF.

The rearrangement joins TRBV10-2 to TRBJ2-1, with D perhaps matching TRBD2 (6 bases). The CDR3 is made up of 14 amino acids. V dropped 5 bases and J dropped 4 bases, with 12 bases sitting between them. Germline loops: CDR1 WSHSY, CDR2 SAAADI. The CDR3 here is CASSSGTVYNEQFF. DNA for the CDR3: TGCGCCAGCAGTTCCGGGACTGTTTACAATGAGCAGTTCTTC.

This clonotype has just a few counts. The chain joins TRBV30 to TRBJ1-1; TRBD1 matches at 8 bases. Germline V gives CDR1 GTSNPN, CDR2 SVGIG (reference sequence). This CDR3 comprises 16 residues. Losses at the gene ends were 1 base for V and 1 base for J; bases not matched to a gene: 8. CDR3 sequence: CAWSGGQGGQNTEAFF. CDR3 DNA: TGTGCCTGGAGTGGAGGACAGGGTGGTCAGAACACTGAAGCTTTCTTT.

In DNA form, the CDR3 reads TGTGCCTGGAGAACGATCTGTCAGCCCCAGCATTTT. This translates into CAWRTICQPQHF. The chain recombines TRBV30 with TRBJ1-5; no reliable D call. Germline assignment: CDR1 GTSNPN and CDR2 SVGIG (reference sequence). Trimming took off 3 bases at V and 6 bases at J, with 9 bases between the two ends. This CDR3 is built from 12 residues.

This clonotype was picked up many times. This chain uses TRBV27 with TRBJ1-1; D unresolved. V was trimmed by 2 bases and J by 1 base, leaving 5 bases between them. Germline V gene lookup returns CDR1 MNHEY and CDR2 SMNVEV (reference sequence). CDR3 length: 13 residues. CDR3 bases: TGTGCCAGCAGTTTAGTGCCGAACACTGAAGCTTTCTTT. This gives the protein CASSLVPNTEAFF.

Ten or more counts support this clonotype. This may arise from a read error, as a much more abundant clone is one base away. CDR3 residues: CASSEYFRDTTYGHTF. In DNA form, the CDR3 reads TGTGCCAGCAGTGAATATTTTAGGGACACAACTTATGGCCACACCTTC. The chain employs TRBV25-1 and TRBJ1-2; TRBD1 is a possible D gene (6 bases). Germline loops: CDR1 MGHDK, CDR2 SYGVNS. The CDR3 has 16 amino acids.

The table lists this clonotype with many counts. The chain has TRBV6-5 and TRBJ1-5, with D possibly being TRBD1 (5 bases). Trimming pared 5 bases from V and 2 bases from J, leaving 13 bases between. Germline assignment: CDR1 MNHEY and CDR2 SVGAGI. The CDR3 consists of 15 residues. The CDR3 nucleotides read TGTGCCAGCAGTGACCGAGGGGCTGGCAATCAGCCCCAGCATTTT. Translated: CASSDRGAGNQPQHF.

Many counts were recorded for this clonotype. The CDR3 here is CASSPLVDGTEAFF. DNA for the CDR3: TGTGCCAGCAGCCCCCTTGTAGATGGGACTGAAGCTTTCTTT. This chain uses TRBV14 with TRBJ1-1, with D hard to call. Between the trimmed V and J ends, which lost 4 bases and 5 bases, there was a span of 14 bases. CDR1 is SGHDN and CDR2 is FVKESK in the germline V gene. This CDR3 comprises 14 residues.

Many counts were recorded for this clonotype. In DNA, the CDR3 is TGTGCCATCAGTGAGGGACAGGGGCAAAACATTCAGTACTTC. This sequence encodes CAISEGQGQNIQYF. The chain links TRBV10-3 to TRBJ2-4; 9 nucleotides match TRBD1. Germline loops: CDR1 ENHRY, CDR2 SYGVKD. The junction had 1 base not matched to a gene; V was cut back by 2 bases and J by 5 bases. The CDR3 has 14 amino acids.

Worth noting for this clonotype: A clone one base away is much larger, so this may be a read error. No conserved phenylalanine or tryptophan is present at the end of the CDR3, so a read error is the likely explanation. The rearrangement links TRBV28 to TRBJ2-1; the D is unclear. The CDR3 is made up of 15 amino acids. Germline CDR1 reads MDHEN; CDR2 reads SYDVKM. Between the trimmed V and J ends, which lost 5 bases and 0 bases, there was a span of 11 bases. In DNA, the CDR3 is TGTGCCAGCAGTCCGAGACCCGGCTCCTACAATGAGCAGTTCCTC. This encodes CASSPRPGSYNEQFL.

The CDR3 loop reads CASSAEKGDTQYF. The CDR3 DNA is TGTGCCAGCAGCGCTGAGAAGGGGGATACGCAGTATTTT. The chain has TRBV9 and TRBJ2-3; D perhaps matches TRBD1 (5 bases). Germline V gene sequence: CDR1 SGDLS, CDR2 YYNGEE. V dropped 3 bases and J dropped 6 bases, with 11 bases sitting between them. The CDR3 contains 13 residues.

This clonotype was picked up many times. The chain recombines TRBV5-1 with TRBJ1-2; D unclear. CDR3 length: 15 residues. Germline V gene data show CDR1 as SGHRS and CDR2 as YFSETQ. Between the trimmed V and J ends, which lost 0 bases and 4 bases, there was a span of 13 bases. The CDR3 loop is CASSLGGGSSYGYTF. The CDR3 coding sequence is TGCGCCAGCAGCTTGGGTGGAGGGTCTAGCTATGGCTACACCTTC.

The V call is TRBV29-1, the J call TRBJ1-4; D remains ambiguous. Trimming stripped 1 base from V and 8 bases from J, with 11 bases between. Per the germline V gene, CDR1 is SQVTM and CDR2 is ANQGSEA. The CDR3 length is 13 residues. CDR3 loop: CSVEGGVNEKLFF. The CDR3 bases are TGCAGCGTTGAAGGTGGGGTGAACGAAAAACTGTTTTTT.

There are many counts of this clonotype. V usage is TRBV5-6 and J usage is TRBJ2-2, with 10 nucleotides matching TRBD2. Germline assignment: CDR1 SGHDT and CDR2 YYEEEE. J gave up 7 bases and V 5 bases, and 5 bases lay outside the gene matches. The CDR3 sequence is 14 residues long. CDR3 in amino acids: CASSSLAGVGELFF. DNA of the CDR3: TGTGCCAGCAGTAGCCTAGCGGGAGTCGGGGAGCTGTTTTTT. The whole variable domain, remainder taken from reference TRBV5-6 and TRBJ2-2, is DAGVTQSPTHLIKTRGQQVTLRCSPKSGHDTVSWYQQALGQGPQFIFQYYEEEERQRGNFPDRFSGHQFPNYSSELNVNALLLGDSALYLCASSSLAGVGELFFGEGSRLTVL.

The CDR3 DNA is TGCAGCGTTGAAGATCTACAGGGCGACGAGCAGTACTTC. Amino acids: CSVEDLQGDEQYF. V and J are TRBV29-1 and TRBJ2-7, with a tentative D call TRBD1 (6 bases). Per the germline V gene, CDR1 is SQVTM and CDR2 is ANQGSEA. V lost 0 bases and J 5 bases, leaving 11 bases between the germline ends. The CDR3 covers 13 residues.

This sequence joins TRBV2 and TRBJ1-1; D gene ambiguous. The CDR3 totals 14 residues. Germline V gene data show CDR1 as SNHLY and CDR2 as FYNNEI. V was trimmed by 8 bases and J by 7 bases, leaving 20 bases between them. The CDR3 bases are TGTGCCAGCCTCAGGTCTCCCATTGCGGGTGAAGCTTTCTTT. It is translated as CASLRSPIAGEAFF.

This clonotype was recorded many times. V is TRBV5-1 and J is TRBJ2-1, with 8 bases identical to TRBD2. The ends lost 4 bases at V and 7 bases at J; junction bases unmatched: 10. This CDR3 region has 15 residues. Germline CDR1 and CDR2: SGHRS and YFSETQ. The CDR3 reads CASSLSGGVGNEQFF. The CDR3 DNA is TGCGCCAGCAGCCTCTCGGGGGGGGTCGGGAATGAGCAGTTCTTC.

There are many counts of this clonotype. The J gene is TRBJ2-1, the V gene TRBV12-3 or TRBV12-4, with 7 bases aligning to TRBD1. There are 14 residues in the CDR3. V was clipped by 8 bases and J by 9 bases; unmatched bases: 13. CDR3 amino acids: CASGETGSRGEQFF. CDR3 bases: TGTGCCAGCGGCGAGACAGGGTCAAGGGGTGAGCAGTTCTTC.

The V call is TRBV5-1, the J call TRBJ2-7; D not resolved. This CDR3 is built from 14 residues. Germline values: CDR1 SGHRS, CDR2 YFSETQ. The V gene lost 0 bases and the J gene lost 0 bases, with 7 bases spanning the gap. Here the CDR3 DNA reads TGCGCCAGCAGCTTGGGGGCGGACTCCTACGAGCAGTACTTC. As protein: CASSLGADSYEQYF.

V gene TRBV4-1 combines with J gene TRBJ2-7, with 7 bases that match TRBD1. With V trimmed by 3 bases and J by 3 bases, 11 bases remained unmatched. Looked up from germline, CDR1 is MGHRA and CDR2 is YSYEKL. The CDR3 length is 16 residues. The CDR3 is CASSQRDSISCYEQYF. CDR3 nucleotide sequence: TGCGCCAGCAGCCAGAGGGACAGCATCAGTTGCTACGAGCAGTACTTC.